The rows below give T cell receptor beta chains drawn from one sample of a study of blood T cell repertoires in COVID-19. The table came from immunoSEQ multiplex PCR; TCRdb's copy has only in-frame clones and leaves some out. The sample includes more than 200,000 clones, 80% to 90% of them seen just once. Sequenced input: peripheral blood. The receptors shown here come from a man aged 40-50 years with active or convalescent COVID-19. The conserved cysteine and the conserved F or W are not part of the CDR3 here. Fields, in order: CDR3 protein, D gene, V gene. A D gene is named only where the DNA matches it firmly.

ASSSDGGIWDTQY,NA,TRBV7-3
ASSTPPGLAGGYNEQF,TRBD2,TRBV9
ASSWTGQETQY,TRBD1,TRBV18
ASSPRQGGGTEAF,TRBD1,TRBV5-1
ASSPGQGRRGSNQPQH,TRBD1,TRBV7-2
ASSLGQINEQF,NA,TRBV5-4
ASSLGQPNSPLH,NA,TRBV5-8
ASSVEGEFDSPLH,NA,TRBV9
AWSPRRGLSNQPQH,NA,TRBV30
ASRQSRNTGELF,NA,TRBV19
ASSSGPIYGYT,NA,TRBV28
ASSPRQGGYGTEAF,TRBD1,TRBV18
ASCSGSIVYNEQF,TRBD2,TRBV5-1
ASSYRTGTEKLF,TRBD1,TRBV3-1/TRBV3-2
ASSLSEGGYT,NA,TRBV5-1
ASKEYFNTEAF,NA,TRBV25-1
ASSVGGELEQY,NA,TRBV9
AWILKTGRYEQY,TRBD1,TRBV30
ATSDPAGQGNTGELF,TRBD1,TRBV24-1
ASSRDRGQVAEAF,TRBD1,TRBV4-1
ASSPGLGGAYGYT,NA,TRBV18
ASSLDGFGTGYDYEQY,TRBD1,TRBV11-3
ASRTGGLGETQY,TRBD2,TRBV7-2
ASSVRDSRNTGELF,TRBD1,TRBV9
VIRGTAEATGELF,NA,TRBV6-5
ASSPGRATNYGYT,NA,TRBV18
ASSVAGGPNGELF,TRBD2,TRBV6-5
ASSQWPFHSSTDTQY,NA,TRBV16
ASSNRVFGQF,NA,TRBV12-3/TRBV12-4
AISDRRNTEAF,NA,TRBV10-3
ASSLLAGRQETQY,TRBD2,TRBV7-7
ASIIGQMNTEAF,NA,TRBV6-5
ASSSIRQARLPSYNSPLH,NA,TRBV27
ASSATGQVNSPLH,TRBD1,TRBV9
ASGIGNTIY,NA,TRBV30
ASSLAGVNGYT,NA,TRBV5-4
ASSLSGSSHEQY,TRBD2,TRBV7-9
ATGQVLSPLH,TRBD1,TRBV15
ATSDLAGDGYT,NA,TRBV24-1
ATRDRTLQPQH,TRBD1,TRBV24-1
AWTQGSGNTIY,NA,TRBV30
ASSLRDRNQETQY,NA,TRBV11-3
ASSYLARTGRYGYT,NA,TRBV6-5
ASSFRPDGAEQY,NA,TRBV11-2
ASSLAATNEKLF,NA,TRBV7-9
ASSQHMNTEAF,NA,TRBV14
ASSYGLAGLDEQF,TRBD2,TRBV7-2
ASSYYQAGADTQY,TRBD2,TRBV6-2/TRBV6-3
ASSPTSGQETQY,TRBD2,TRBV18
STEDTDTQY,NA,TRBV20-1
ASSRGTRAGGTEAF,NA,TRBV11-3
ASSATGYNQPQH,NA,TRBV9
ASSRDRAPGANVLT,TRBD1,TRBV27
ASRTNRGRWEKLF,TRBD1,TRBV6-5
ASSWGGYSNQPQH,NA,TRBV19